What follows describes a single T cell receptor (beta chain). Trimming removed 4 bases at V and 14 bases at J, with 12 bases between. The germline V gene encodes CDR1 MNHEY and CDR2 SMNVEV (reference sequence). The CDR3 length is 12 residues. The source of the sample is a study of blood T cell repertoires in COVID-19. Libraries were prepared by immunoSEQ multiplex PCR; TCRdb keeps only in-frame clonotypes and omits some of them. Here the sample spans roughly 300,000 clones, 90% to 95% being singletons. Sequencing used peripheral blood. This receptor was identified in a woman aged 25-40 years with COVID-19, enrolled during active disease. The V and J genes are TRBV27 and TRBJ1-6; D remains unclear. In nucleotides, the CDR3 is TGTGCCAGCAGTTCTTCCTTTGTAGCCCTCCACTTT. It encodes CASSSSFVALHF.